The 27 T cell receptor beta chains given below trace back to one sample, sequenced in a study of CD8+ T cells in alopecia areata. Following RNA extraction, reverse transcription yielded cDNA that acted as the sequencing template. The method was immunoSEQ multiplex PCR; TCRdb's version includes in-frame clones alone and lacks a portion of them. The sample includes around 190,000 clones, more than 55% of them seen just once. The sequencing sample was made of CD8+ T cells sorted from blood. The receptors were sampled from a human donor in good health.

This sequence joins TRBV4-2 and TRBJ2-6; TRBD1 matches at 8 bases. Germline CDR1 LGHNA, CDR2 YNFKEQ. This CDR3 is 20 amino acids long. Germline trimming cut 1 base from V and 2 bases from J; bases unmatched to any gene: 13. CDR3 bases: TGTGCCAGCAGCCAAGTCAGAGGGACAGGAGGATTCACTGGGGCCAACGTCCTGACTTTC. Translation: CASSQVRGTGGFTGANVLTF.

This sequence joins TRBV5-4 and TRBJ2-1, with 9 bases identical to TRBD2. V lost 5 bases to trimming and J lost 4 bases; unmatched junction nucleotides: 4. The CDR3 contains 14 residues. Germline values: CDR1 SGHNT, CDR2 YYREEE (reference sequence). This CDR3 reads CASRTSGGYNEQFF. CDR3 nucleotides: TGTGCCAGCAGGACAAGCGGGGGGTACAATGAGCAGTTCTTC.

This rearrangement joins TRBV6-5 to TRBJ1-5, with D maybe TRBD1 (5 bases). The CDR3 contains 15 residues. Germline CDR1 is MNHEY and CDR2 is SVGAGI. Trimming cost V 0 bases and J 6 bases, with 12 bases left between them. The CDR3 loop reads CASSYSGGSGQPQHF. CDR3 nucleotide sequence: TGTGCCAGCAGTTACTCCGGGGGATCGGGTCAGCCCCAGCATTTT.

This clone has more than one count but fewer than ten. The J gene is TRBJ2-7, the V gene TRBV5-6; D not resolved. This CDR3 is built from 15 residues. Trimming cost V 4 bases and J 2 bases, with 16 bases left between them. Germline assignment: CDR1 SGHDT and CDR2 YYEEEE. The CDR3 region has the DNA TGTGCCAGCAGCCTCCCTTCGGGCGGAGCCTACGAGCAGTACTTC. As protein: CASSLPSGGAYEQYF.

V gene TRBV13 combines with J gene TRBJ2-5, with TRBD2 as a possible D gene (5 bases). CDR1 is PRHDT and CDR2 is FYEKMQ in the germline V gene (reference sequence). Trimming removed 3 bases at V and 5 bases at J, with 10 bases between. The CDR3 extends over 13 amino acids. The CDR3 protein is CASSFGGRETQYF. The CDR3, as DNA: TGTGCCAGCAGCTTCGGAGGTCGCGAGACCCAGTACTTC.

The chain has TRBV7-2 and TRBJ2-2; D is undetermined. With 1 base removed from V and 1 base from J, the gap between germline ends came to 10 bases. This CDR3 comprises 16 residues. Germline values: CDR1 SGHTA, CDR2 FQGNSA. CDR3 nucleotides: TGTGCCAGCAGCTTAGGAGTAGGTCAGAACACCGGGGAGCTGTTTTTT. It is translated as CASSLGVGQNTGELFF.

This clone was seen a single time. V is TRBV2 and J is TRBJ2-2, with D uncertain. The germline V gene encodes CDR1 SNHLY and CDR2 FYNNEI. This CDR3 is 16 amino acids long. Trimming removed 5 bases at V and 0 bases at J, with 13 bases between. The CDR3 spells CASSSFRSANTGELFF. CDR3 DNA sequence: TGTGCCAGCAGTTCATTCCGGAGCGCGAACACCGGGGAGCTGTTTTTT.

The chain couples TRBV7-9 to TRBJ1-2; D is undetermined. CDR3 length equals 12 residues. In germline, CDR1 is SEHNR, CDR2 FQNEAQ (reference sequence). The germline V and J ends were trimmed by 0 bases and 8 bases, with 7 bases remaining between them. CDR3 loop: CASSLALNGYTF. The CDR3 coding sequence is TGTGCCAGCAGCTTAGCGCTGAACGGCTACACCTTC. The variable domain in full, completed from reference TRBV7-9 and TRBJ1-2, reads DTGVSQNPRHKITKRGQNVTFRCDPISEHNRLYWYRQTLGQGPEFLTYFQNEAQLEKSRLLSDRFSAERPKGSFSTLEIQRTEQGDSAMYLCASSLALNGYTFGSGTRLTVV.

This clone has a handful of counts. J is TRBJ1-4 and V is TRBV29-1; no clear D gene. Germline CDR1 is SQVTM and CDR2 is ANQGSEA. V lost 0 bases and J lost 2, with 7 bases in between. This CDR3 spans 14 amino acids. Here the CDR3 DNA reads TGCAGCGTTGAAGACGGGAGGACTAATGAAAAACTGTTTTTT. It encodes CSVEDGRTNEKLFF.

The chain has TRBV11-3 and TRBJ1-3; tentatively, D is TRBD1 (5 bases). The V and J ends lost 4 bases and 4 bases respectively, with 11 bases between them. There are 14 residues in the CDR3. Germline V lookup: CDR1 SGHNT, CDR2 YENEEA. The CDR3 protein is CASSSTAFGNTIYF. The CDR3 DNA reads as TGTGCCAGCAGCTCGACAGCTTTCGGAAACACCATATATTTT.

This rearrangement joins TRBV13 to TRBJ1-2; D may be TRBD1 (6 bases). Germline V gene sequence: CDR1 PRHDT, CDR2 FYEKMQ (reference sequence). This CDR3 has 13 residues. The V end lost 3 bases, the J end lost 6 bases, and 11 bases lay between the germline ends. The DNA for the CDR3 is TGTGCCAGCAGCTTTCGACAGGAGGATGGCTACACCTTC. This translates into CASSFRQEDGYTF.

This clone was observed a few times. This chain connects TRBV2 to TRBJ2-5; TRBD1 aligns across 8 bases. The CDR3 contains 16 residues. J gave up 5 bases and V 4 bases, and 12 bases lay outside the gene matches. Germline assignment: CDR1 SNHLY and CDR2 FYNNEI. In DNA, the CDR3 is TGTGCCAGCAGTGCTACGGACAGGGCTTGGTCCGAGACCCAGTACTTC. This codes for CASSATDRAWSETQYF.

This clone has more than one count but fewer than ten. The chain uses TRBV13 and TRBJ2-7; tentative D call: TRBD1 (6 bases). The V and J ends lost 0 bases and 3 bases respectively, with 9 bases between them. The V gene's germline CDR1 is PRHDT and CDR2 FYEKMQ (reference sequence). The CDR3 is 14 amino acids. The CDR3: CASSLGGGNYEQYF. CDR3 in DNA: TGTGCCAGCAGCTTAGGAGGGGGTAACTACGAGCAGTACTTC.

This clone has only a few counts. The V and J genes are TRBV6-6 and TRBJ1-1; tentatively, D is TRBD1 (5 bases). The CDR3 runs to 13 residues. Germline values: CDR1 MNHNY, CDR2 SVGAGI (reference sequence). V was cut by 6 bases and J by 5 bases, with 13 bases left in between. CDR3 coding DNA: TGTGCCAGCAGCCTCGGGCAGGGTACTGAAGCTTTCTTT. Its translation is CASSLGQGTEAFF.

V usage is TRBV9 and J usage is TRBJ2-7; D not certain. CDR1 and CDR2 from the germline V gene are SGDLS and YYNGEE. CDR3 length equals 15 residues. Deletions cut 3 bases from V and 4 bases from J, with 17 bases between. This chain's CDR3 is CASSASQTPFYEQYF. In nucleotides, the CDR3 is TGTGCCAGCAGCGCCTCCCAAACCCCCTTTTACGAGCAGTACTTC.

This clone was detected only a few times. This chain's CDR3 is CASSRLARTYEQYF. The DNA of the CDR3 is TGTGCCAGCAGCAGACTAGCCCGAACCTACGAGCAGTACTTC. V gene TRBV14 combines with J gene TRBJ2-7, with 7 bases fitting TRBD2. The CDR3 totals 14 residues. Germline trimming cut 5 bases from V and 2 bases from J; bases unmatched to any gene: 6. Germline CDR1 reads SGHDN; CDR2 reads FVKESK. The full variable domain, with the rest looked up from reference TRBV14 and TRBJ2-7, is EAGVTQFPSHSVIEKGQTVTLRCDPISGHDNLYWYRRVMGKEIKFLLHFVKESKQDESGMPNNRFLAERTGGTYSTLKVQPAELEDSGVYFCASSRLARTYEQYFGPGTRLTVT.

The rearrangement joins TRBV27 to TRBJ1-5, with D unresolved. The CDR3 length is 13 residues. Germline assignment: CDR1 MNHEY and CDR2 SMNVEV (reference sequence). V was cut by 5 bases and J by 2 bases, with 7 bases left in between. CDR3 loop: CASSDMGNQPQHF. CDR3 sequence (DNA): TGTGCCAGCAGTGATATGGGCAATCAGCCCCAGCATTTT.

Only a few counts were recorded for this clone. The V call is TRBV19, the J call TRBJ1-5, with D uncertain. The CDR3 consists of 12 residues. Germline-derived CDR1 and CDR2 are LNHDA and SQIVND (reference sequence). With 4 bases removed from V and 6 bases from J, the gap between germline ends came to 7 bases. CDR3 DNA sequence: TGTGCCAGTAGTAGGACGGCTCAGCCCCAGCATTTT. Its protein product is CASSRTAQPQHF.

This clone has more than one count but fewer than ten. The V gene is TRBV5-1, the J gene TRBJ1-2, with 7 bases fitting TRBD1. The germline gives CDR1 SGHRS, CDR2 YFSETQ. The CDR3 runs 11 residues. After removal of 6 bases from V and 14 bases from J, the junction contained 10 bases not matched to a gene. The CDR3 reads CASIDSGQTTF. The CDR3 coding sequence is TGCGCCAGCATCGACTCGGGACAGACAACCTTC.

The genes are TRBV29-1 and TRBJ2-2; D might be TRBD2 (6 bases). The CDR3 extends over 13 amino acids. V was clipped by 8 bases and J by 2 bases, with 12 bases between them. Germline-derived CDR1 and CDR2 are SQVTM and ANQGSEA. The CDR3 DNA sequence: TGCAGCTCCCGGCGGGAAAACACCGGGGAGCTGTTTTTT. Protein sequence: CSSRRENTGELFF.

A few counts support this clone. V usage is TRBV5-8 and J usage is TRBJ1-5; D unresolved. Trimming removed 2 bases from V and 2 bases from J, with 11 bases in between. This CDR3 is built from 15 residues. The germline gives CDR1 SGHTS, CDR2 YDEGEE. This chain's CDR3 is CASSFNAGGNQPQHF. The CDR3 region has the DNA TGTGCCAGCAGCTTTAACGCCGGGGGCAATCAGCCCCAGCATTTT.

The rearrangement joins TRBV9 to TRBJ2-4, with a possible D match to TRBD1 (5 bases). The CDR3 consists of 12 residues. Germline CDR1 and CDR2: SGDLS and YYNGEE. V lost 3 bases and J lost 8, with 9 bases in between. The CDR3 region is CASSEGSDIQYF. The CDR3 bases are TGTGCCAGCAGCGAGGGGTCCGACATTCAGTACTTC.

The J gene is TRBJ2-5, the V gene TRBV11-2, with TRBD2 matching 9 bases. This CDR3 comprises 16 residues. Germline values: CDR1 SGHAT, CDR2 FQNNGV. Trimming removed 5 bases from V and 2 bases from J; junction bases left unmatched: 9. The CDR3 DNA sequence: TGTGCCAGCAGCCTTTCTGCGGGGGGGCTTCAAGAGACCCAGTACTTC. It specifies CASSLSAGGLQETQYF.

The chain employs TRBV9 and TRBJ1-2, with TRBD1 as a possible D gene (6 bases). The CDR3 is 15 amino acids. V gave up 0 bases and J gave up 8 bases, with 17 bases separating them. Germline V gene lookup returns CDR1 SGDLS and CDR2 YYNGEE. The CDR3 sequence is CASSVAGVGARGYTF. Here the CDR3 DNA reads TGTGCCAGCAGCGTAGCGGGAGTGGGGGCGAGGGGCTACACCTTC.

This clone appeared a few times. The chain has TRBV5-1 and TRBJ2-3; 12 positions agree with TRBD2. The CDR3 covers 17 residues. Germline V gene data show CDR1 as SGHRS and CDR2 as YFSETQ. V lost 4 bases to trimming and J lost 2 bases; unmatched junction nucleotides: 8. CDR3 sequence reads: CASSSRTSGDPTDTQYF. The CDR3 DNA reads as TGCGCCAGCAGCAGCCGGACTAGCGGGGATCCCACAGATACGCAGTATTTT. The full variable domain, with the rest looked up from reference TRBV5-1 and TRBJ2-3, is KAGVTQTPRYLIKTRGQQVTLSCSPISGHRSVSWYQQTPGQGLQFLFEYFSETQRNKGNFPGRFSGRQFSNSRSEMNVSTLELGDSALYLCASSSRTSGDPTDTQYFGPGTRLTVL.

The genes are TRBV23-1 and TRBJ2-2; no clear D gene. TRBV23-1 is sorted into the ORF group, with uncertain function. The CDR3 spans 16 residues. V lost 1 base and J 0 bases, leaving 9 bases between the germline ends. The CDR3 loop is CASSQCGRTNTGELFF. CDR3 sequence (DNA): TGCGCCAGCAGTCAATGTGGACGTACGAACACCGGGGAGCTGTTTTTT.

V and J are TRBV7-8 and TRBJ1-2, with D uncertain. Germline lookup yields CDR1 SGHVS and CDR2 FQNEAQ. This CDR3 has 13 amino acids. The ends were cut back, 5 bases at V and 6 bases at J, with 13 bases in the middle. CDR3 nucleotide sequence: TGTGCCAGCAGCGGGGATGGGGTGAATGGCTACACCTTC. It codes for CASSGDGVNGYTF.